Following are 24 T cell receptor beta chains from one sample sequenced in a study of T cell responses to AZD1222 COVID-19 vaccine. The assay was immunoSEQ multiplex PCR, and TCRdb's table has in-frame clones only and misses some. The data contain roughly 180,000 clones, just over 90% of them singletons. The starting material was peripheral blood, obtained 28 days after the second AZD1222 dose. The receptors were sampled from an adult who received the AZD1222 COVID-19 vaccine.

The chain couples TRBV10-3 to TRBJ2-1; TRBD2 matches 10 bases. With 0 bases clipped from V and 4 bases from J, the junction kept 9 bases outside the gene matches. From germline, CDR1 is ENHRY and CDR2 SYGVKD. The CDR3 has 18 residues. CDR3 DNA: TGTGCCATCAGTGAGTCGGAACTCGGACTAGCGGCTTACAATGAGCAGTTCTTC. It codes for CAISESELGLAAYNEQFF.

The chain is built from TRBV7-9 and TRBJ1-4; maybe TRBD1 (6 bases). The CDR3 consists of 14 residues. Looked up from germline, CDR1 is SEHNR and CDR2 is FQNEAQ (reference sequence). V was cut by 7 bases and J by 7 bases, with 16 bases left in between. Here the CDR3 reads CASTIHREVEKLFF. For the CDR3, the DNA is TGTGCCAGCACCATACACAGGGAGGTTGAAAAACTGTTTTTT.

V is TRBV12-3 or TRBV12-4 and J is TRBJ1-2, with 9 bases aligning to TRBD1. The CDR3 has 13 amino acids. J lost 11 bases, V lost 7 bases, and 11 bases had no gene match. This CDR3 is CASNDRGEGGYTF. Written as DNA, the CDR3 is TGTGCCAGCAACGACAGGGGGGAGGGTGGATACACCTTC.

This chain connects TRBV7-9 to TRBJ2-3; 7 nucleotides align to TRBD2. The V and J ends lost 5 bases and 3 bases, in that order; junction bases with no gene match: 5. The CDR3 has 14 residues. CDR1 is SEHNR and CDR2 is FQNEAQ in the germline V gene (reference sequence). The CDR3 loop reads CASSPRGRTDTQYF. CDR3 bases: TGTGCCAGCAGCCCCCGCGGGAGAACAGATACGCAGTATTTT.

This clone was counted between two and nine times. The chain combines TRBV7-9 with TRBJ2-1; TRBD2 agrees at 13 bases. J gave up 8 bases and V 5 bases, and 6 bases lay outside the gene matches. From germline, CDR1 is SEHNR and CDR2 FQNEAQ (reference sequence). This CDR3 has 15 amino acids. The CDR3 region has the DNA TGTGCCAGCAGCCACCCGGGACTAGCGGGGCATGAGCAGTTCTTC. Translated, it gives CASSHPGLAGHEQFF. Combining the CDR3 with reference TRBV7-9 and TRBJ2-1 gives the whole variable domain DTGVSQNPRHKITKRGQNVTFRCDPISEHNRLYWYRQTLGQGPEFLTYFQNEAQLEKSRLLSDRFSAERPKGSFSTLEIQRTEQGDSAMYLCASSHPGLAGHEQFFGPGTRLTVL.

The V call is TRBV15, the J call TRBJ1-3; D remains unclear. V lost 0 bases, J lost 2 bases, and 8 bases lay in between. The germline gives CDR1 LNHNV, CDR2 YYDKDF (reference sequence). The CDR3 sequence is 15 residues long. The DNA for the CDR3 is TGTGCCACCAGCAGAGATCGGGGAGCTGGAAACACCATATATTTT. This encodes CATSRDRGAGNTIYF.

The chain uses TRBV29-1 and TRBJ1-2, with TRBD1 matching 7 bases. V dropped 3 bases and J dropped 3; count of bases not matched to a gene: 7. This CDR3 is 14 amino acids long. In germline, CDR1 is SQVTM, CDR2 ANQGSEA. The CDR3 DNA reads as TGCAGCGTTGAGCTCAGGGGGGCCGACTATGGCTACACCTTC. As protein: CSVELRGADYGYTF.

The chain uses TRBV11-2 and TRBJ2-7; D is unclear. V was cut by 3 bases and J by 4 bases, with 7 bases left in between. CDR3 size: 12 residues. Germline lookup yields CDR1 SGHAT and CDR2 FQNNGV. CDR3 sequence reads: CASSFSQYEQYF. As DNA, the CDR3 is TGTGCCAGCAGCTTTTCACAGTACGAGCAGTACTTC.

V and J are TRBV29-1 and TRBJ1-2; TRBD1 matches at 10 bases. The CDR3 is made up of 12 amino acids. Germline V gene data show CDR1 as SQVTM and CDR2 as ANQGSEA. Here the CDR3 reads CSVTGGNYGYTF. As DNA, the CDR3 is TGCAGTGTGACAGGGGGCAACTATGGCTACACCTTC. The entire variable domain, with the rest obtained from reference TRBV29-1 and TRBJ1-2, is as follows: SAVISQKPSRDICQRGTSLTIQCQVDSQVTMMFWYRQQPGQSLTLIATANQGSEATYESGFVIDKFPISRPNLTFSTLTVSNMSPEDSSIYLCSVTGGNYGYTFGSGTRLTVV.

The CDR3 here is CSVLTASNYGYTF. The CDR3 DNA reads TGCAGCGTCCTGACAGCTTCTAACTATGGCTACACCTTC. The chain employs TRBV29-1 and TRBJ1-2; weak D call: TRBD1 (5 bases). Germline assignment: CDR1 SQVTM and CDR2 ANQGSEA. Between the trimmed V and J ends, which lost 6 bases and 0 bases, there was a span of 11 bases. CDR3 length: 13 amino acids.

The gene calls are TRBV3-1 (or the pseudogene TRBV3-2) and TRBJ1-3; D is perhaps TRBD1 (6 bases). The germline gives CDR1 LGHDT, CDR2 YNNKEL (reference sequence). The CDR3 loop spans 13 amino acids. V was pared by 4 bases and J by 6 bases, with 10 bases between. The CDR3 region has the DNA TGTGCCAGCAGCCCCGGACAGAAAAACACCATATATTTT. Translated: CASSPGQKNTIYF.

The chain recombines TRBV29-1 with TRBJ1-1; D is possibly TRBD1 (6 bases). The CDR3 loop spans 14 amino acids. V was cut by 6 bases and J by 0 bases, with 14 bases left in between. Germline CDR1 is SQVTM and CDR2 is ANQGSEA. The CDR3 reads CSVTQGGMNTEAFF. The CDR3 region has the DNA TGCAGCGTCACACAGGGTGGCATGAACACTGAAGCTTTCTTT.

The chain employs TRBV5-6 and TRBJ1-2; D unresolved. The germline V gene encodes CDR1 SGHDT and CDR2 YYEEEE. The V and J ends lost 4 bases and 3 bases respectively, with 16 bases between them. There are 15 residues in the CDR3. CDR3 DNA sequence: TGTGCCAGCAGCACCCGAGTACCTGACGACTATGGCTACACCTTC. Translated: CASSTRVPDDYGYTF.

The chain joins TRBV2 to TRBJ2-7, with D perhaps matching TRBD2 (6 bases). In germline, CDR1 is SNHLY, CDR2 FYNNEI. V lost 4 bases and J lost 2, with 12 bases in between. The CDR3 consists of 14 residues. The DNA for the CDR3 is TGTGCCAGCAGTGCGAAGCGGGCTGCCTACGAGCAGTACTTC. As protein: CASSAKRAAYEQYF.

The rearrangement uses TRBV19 and TRBJ2-1; D possibly corresponds to TRBD2 (6 bases). Germline lookup yields CDR1 LNHDA and CDR2 SQIVND (reference sequence). V shed 5 bases and J shed 15 bases, with 17 bases lying between them. The CDR3 runs 12 residues. The CDR3 bases are TGTGCCAGTAGTCCCGACGGCGGGACCCCGTTCTTC. Its translation is CASSPDGGTPFF.

The sample holds a few counts of this clone. This chain joins TRBV24-1 and TRBJ1-2; possibly TRBD1 for D (5 bases). The CDR3 spans 15 residues. V lost 3 bases and J lost 5, with 15 bases in between. Germline lookup yields CDR1 KGHDR and CDR2 SFDVKD. The CDR3 region has the DNA TGTGCCACCAGTGATACAACCGGGACGGGTTATGGCTACACCTTC. Its protein product is CATSDTTGTGYGYTF.

The V call is TRBV10-3, the J call TRBJ2-1, with a tentative D call TRBD2 (6 bases). The length of the CDR3 is 15 residues. V lost 3 bases to trimming and J lost 5 bases, with 14 bases between them. Germline V gives CDR1 ENHRY, CDR2 SYGVKD. The CDR3 sequence is CAISDGLLSNNEQFF. The CDR3 nucleotides read TGTGCCATCAGTGACGGACTACTTTCCAACAATGAGCAGTTCTTC.

The rearrangement links TRBV7-8 to TRBJ2-7; 7 bases are a match to TRBD2. Looked up from germline, CDR1 is SGHVS and CDR2 is FQNEAQ. This CDR3 region has 14 residues. The J segment lost 2 bases and the V segment lost 5 bases, leaving 6 bases of the junction unmatched. CDR3 protein: CASSPGGGTYEQYF. The DNA for the CDR3 is TGTGCCAGCAGCCCTGGGGGGGGAACCTACGAGCAGTACTTC.

This sequence joins TRBV28 and TRBJ1-2; D might be TRBD1 (6 bases). The CDR3 is 17 amino acids. Germline CDR1 MDHEN, CDR2 SYDVKM. The V end lost 6 bases, the J end lost 8 bases, and 28 bases lay between the germline ends. The CDR3 region has the DNA TGTGCCAGCAGCCCCCACGGACAGCTATCCTCATATATCGGCTACACCTTC. Amino acids: CASSPHGQLSSYIGYTF.

The CDR3 region is CASSQEPGVRQPQHF. CDR3 sequence (DNA): TGCGCCAGCAGCCAAGAACCAGGGGTGCGACAGCCCCAGCATTTT. The rearrangement joins TRBV4-3 to TRBJ1-5, with a weak D call TRBD1 (6 bases). The CDR3 has 15 amino acids. V lost 0 bases and J lost 7, with 13 bases in between. Germline V gene sequence: CDR1 LGHNA, CDR2 YSLEER.

V is TRBV6-5 and J is TRBJ1-1; D unresolved. This CDR3 has 15 residues. CDR1 MNHEY and CDR2 SVGAGI come from the germline V gene. V lost 0 bases, J lost 5 bases, and 13 bases lay in between. CDR3 protein: CASSYSQVVGTEAFF. CDR3 nucleotide sequence: TGTGCCAGCAGTTACTCCCAGGTGGTGGGGACTGAAGCTTTCTTT.

In this sample, this clone turned up once. This chain joins TRBV14 and TRBJ2-7; D ambiguous. V shed 1 base and J shed 3 bases, with 7 bases lying between them. CDR1 and CDR2 (germline): SGHDN, FVKESK. CDR3 size: 13 residues. Here the CDR3 reads CASSQGTNYEQYF. CDR3 DNA: TGTGCCAGCAGCCAAGGGACGAACTACGAGCAGTACTTC.

The chain uses TRBV25-1 and TRBJ2-2; D ambiguous. Trimming cost V 6 bases and J 5 bases, with 7 bases left between them. The CDR3 is made up of 12 amino acids. CDR1 is MGHDK and CDR2 is SYGVNS in the germline V gene. CDR3 in DNA: TGTGCCAGCAGCGCCGGGACCGGGGAGCTGTTTTTT. Its protein product is CASSAGTGELFF.

This clone was observed a few times. This chain connects TRBV7-3 to TRBJ2-3; maybe TRBD2 (6 bases). Germline V gives CDR1 SGHTA, CDR2 FQGTGA. V was shortened by 2 bases and J by 4 bases, with 10 bases between the two germline ends. The CDR3 covers 14 residues. The CDR3, as DNA: TGTGCCAGCAGCTTAGCAGGGACTTCAGATACGCAGTATTTT. This gives the protein CASSLAGTSDTQYF. Filled out from reference TRBV7-3 and TRBJ2-3, the complete variable domain reads GAGVSQTPSNKVTEKGKYVELRCDPISGHTALYWYRQSLGQGPEFLIYFQGTGAADDSGLPNDRFFAVRPEGSVSTLKIQRTERGDSAVYLCASSLAGTSDTQYFGPGTRLTVL.